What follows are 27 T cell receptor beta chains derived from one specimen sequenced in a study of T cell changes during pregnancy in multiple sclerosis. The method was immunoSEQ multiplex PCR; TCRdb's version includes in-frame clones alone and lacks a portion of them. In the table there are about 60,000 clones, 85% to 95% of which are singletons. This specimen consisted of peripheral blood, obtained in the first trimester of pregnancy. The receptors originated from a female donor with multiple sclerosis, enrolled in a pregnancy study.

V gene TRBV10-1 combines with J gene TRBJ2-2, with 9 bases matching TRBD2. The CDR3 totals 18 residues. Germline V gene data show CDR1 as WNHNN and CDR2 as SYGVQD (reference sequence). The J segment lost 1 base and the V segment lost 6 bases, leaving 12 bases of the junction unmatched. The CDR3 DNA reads TGCGCCAGCAGGGGGACTAGCTTACTTATCGGGAACACCGGGGAGCTGTTTTTT. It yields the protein CASRGTSLLIGNTGELFF.

This CDR3 reads CASSQEDPGQTYGYTF. CDR3 nucleotides: TGCGCCAGCAGCCAGGAAGATCCGGGACAGACCTATGGCTACACCTTC. V usage is TRBV4-3 and J usage is TRBJ1-2; 7 bases match TRBD1. V dropped 3 bases and J dropped 4; count of bases not matched to a gene: 11. The CDR3 runs 16 residues. CDR1 is LGHNA, CDR2 YSLEER, per germline.

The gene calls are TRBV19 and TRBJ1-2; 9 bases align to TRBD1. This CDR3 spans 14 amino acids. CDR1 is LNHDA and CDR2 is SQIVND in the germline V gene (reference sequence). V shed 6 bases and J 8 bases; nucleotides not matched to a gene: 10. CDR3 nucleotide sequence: TGTGCCAGTAGGCCCTTGGGACAGGGCCAGGGCTACACCTTC. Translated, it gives CASRPLGQGQGYTF.

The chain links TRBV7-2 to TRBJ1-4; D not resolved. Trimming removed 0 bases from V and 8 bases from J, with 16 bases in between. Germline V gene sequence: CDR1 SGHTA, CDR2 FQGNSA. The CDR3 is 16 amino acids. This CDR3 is CASSLALEGGGEKLFF. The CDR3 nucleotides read TGTGCCAGCAGCTTAGCGTTGGAGGGCGGCGGCGAAAAACTGTTTTTT.

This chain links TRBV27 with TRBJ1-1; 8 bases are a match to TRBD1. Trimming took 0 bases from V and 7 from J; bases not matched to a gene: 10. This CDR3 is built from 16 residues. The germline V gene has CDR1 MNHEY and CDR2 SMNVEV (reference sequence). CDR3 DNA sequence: TGTGCCAGCAGTTTATCGCCACGGACAGGGCGTGGTGAAGCTTTCTTT. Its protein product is CASSLSPRTGRGEAFF.

CDR3 amino acids: CASSEPPGQGDQAYEQYF. The CDR3 nucleotides read TGTGCCAGCAGTGAACCACCGGGACAGGGGGACCAGGCCTACGAGCAGTACTTC. V is TRBV25-1 and J is TRBJ2-7; 11 bases map to TRBD1. Germline V gene data show CDR1 as MGHDK and CDR2 as SYGVNS. V gave up 2 bases and J gave up 2 bases; unmatched junction bases: 11. The CDR3 extends over 18 amino acids.

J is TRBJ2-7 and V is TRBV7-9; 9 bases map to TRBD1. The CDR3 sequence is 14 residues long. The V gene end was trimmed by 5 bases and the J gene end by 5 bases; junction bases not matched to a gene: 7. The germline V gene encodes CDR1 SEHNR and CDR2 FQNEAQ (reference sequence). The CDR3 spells CASSNGTGHHEQYF. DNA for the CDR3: TGTGCCAGCAGCAACGGGACAGGGCACCACGAGCAGTACTTC. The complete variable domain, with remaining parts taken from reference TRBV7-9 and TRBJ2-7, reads DTGVSQNPRHKITKRGQNVTFRCDPISEHNRLYWYRQTLGQGPEFLTYFQNEAQLEKSRLLSDRFSAERPKGSFSTLEIQRTEQGDSAMYLCASSNGTGHHEQYFGPGTRLTVT.

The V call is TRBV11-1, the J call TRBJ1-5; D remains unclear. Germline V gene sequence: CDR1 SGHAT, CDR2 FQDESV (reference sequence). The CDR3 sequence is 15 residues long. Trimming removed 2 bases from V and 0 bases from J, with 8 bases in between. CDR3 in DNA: TGTGCCAGCAGCTTATCGGCGGATAGCAATCAGCCCCAGCATTTT. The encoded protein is CASSLSADSNQPQHF.

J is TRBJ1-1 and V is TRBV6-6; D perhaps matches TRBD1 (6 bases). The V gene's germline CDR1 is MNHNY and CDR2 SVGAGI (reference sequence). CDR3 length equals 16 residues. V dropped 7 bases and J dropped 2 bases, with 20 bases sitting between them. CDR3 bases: TGTGCCAGCACCCAGCCCCTCCAGGGGCGAAACACTGAAGCTTTCTTT. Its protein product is CASTQPLQGRNTEAFF.

CDR3 coding DNA: TGTGCCAGCAGCTTCTCCCCGACAGGGGGAGGTTCTGGGGCCAACGTCCTGACTTTC. Translated: CASSFSPTGGGSGANVLTF. The chain carries TRBV7-3 and TRBJ2-6, with 9 bases matching TRBD1. V trimming: 3 bases; J trimming: 1 base; junction bases outside the gene matches: 10. The CDR3 runs 19 residues. Germline lookup yields CDR1 SGHTA and CDR2 FQGTGA.

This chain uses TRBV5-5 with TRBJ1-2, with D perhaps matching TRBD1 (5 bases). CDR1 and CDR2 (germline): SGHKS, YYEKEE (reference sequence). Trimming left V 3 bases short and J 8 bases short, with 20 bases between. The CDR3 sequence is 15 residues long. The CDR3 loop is CASSSGPGGLSGYTF. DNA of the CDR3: TGTGCCAGCAGCTCTGGCCCGGGGGGACTATCGGGCTACACCTTC. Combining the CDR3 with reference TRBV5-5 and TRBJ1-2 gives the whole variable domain DAGVTQSPTHLIKTRGQQVTLRCSPISGHKSVSWYQQVLGQGPQFIFQYYEKEERGRGNFPDRFSARQFPNYSSELNVNALLLGDSALYLCASSSGPGGLSGYTFGSGTRLTVV.

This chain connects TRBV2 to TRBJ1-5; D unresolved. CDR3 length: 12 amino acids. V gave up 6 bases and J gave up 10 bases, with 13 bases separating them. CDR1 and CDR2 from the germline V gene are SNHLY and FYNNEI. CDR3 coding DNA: TGTGCCAGCAGGTTTGCTCAGTACCCCCAGCATTTT. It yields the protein CASRFAQYPQHF.

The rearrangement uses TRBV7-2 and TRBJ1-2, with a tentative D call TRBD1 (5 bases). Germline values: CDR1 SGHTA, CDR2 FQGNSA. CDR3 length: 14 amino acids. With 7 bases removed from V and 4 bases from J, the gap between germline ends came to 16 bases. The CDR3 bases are TGTGCCAGCACCGAAGACAGACAACCCTATGGCTACACCTTC. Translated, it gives CASTEDRQPYGYTF.

CDR3 protein: CASSGRDRGAKDEKLFF. The CDR3 region has the DNA TGTGCCAGCAGCGGACGGGACAGGGGAGCAAAGGATGAAAAACTGTTTTTT. The V gene is TRBV5-4, the J gene TRBJ1-4; 10 bases line up with TRBD1. The V segment lost 4 bases and the J segment 6 bases; nucleotides outside the gene matches: 12. Germline CDR1 is SGHNT and CDR2 is YYREEE (reference sequence). The CDR3 runs 17 residues.

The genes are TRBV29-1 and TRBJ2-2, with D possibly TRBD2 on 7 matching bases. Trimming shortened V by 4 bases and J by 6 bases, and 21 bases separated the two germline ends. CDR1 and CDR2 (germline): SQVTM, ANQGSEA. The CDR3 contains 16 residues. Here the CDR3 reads CSVGRDAGATAGELFF. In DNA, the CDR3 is TGCAGCGTTGGCAGGGATGCGGGGGCGACGGCCGGGGAGCTGTTTTTT.

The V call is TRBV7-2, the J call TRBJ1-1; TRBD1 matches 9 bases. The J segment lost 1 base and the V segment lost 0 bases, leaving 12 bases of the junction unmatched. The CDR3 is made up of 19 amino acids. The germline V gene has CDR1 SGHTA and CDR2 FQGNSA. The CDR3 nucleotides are TGTGCCAGCAGCTTAGCGCCGGGGAGACAGGGGGGATGGAACACTGAAGCTTTCTTT. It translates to CASSLAPGRQGGWNTEAFF.

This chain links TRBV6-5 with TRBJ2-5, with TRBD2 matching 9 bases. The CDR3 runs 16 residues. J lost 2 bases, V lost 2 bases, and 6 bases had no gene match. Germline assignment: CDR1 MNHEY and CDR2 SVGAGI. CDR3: CASSYGRGGTQETQYF. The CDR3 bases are TGTGCCAGCAGTTACGGGCGGGGGGGCACGCAAGAGACCCAGTACTTC.

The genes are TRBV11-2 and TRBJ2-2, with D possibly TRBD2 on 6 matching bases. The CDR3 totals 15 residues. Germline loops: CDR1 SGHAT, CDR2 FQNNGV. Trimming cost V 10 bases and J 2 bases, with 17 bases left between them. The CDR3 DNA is TGTGCCACCAGAGTGGCGGGACCAAACACCGGGGAGCTGTTTTTT. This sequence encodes CATRVAGPNTGELFF.

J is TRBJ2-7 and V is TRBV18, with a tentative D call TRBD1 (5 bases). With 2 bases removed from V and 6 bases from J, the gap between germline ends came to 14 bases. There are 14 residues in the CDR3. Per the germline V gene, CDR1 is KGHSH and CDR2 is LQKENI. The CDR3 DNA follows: TGTGCCAGCTCACCAGCCCCACAGGCAATCGAGCAGTACTTC. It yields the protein CASSPAPQAIEQYF.

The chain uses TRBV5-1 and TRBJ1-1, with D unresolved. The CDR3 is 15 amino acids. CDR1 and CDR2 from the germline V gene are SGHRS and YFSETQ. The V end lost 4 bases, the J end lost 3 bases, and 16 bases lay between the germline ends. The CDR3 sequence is CASSTDPGGDTEAFF. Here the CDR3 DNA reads TGCGCCAGCAGCACCGACCCAGGCGGGGACACTGAAGCTTTCTTT.

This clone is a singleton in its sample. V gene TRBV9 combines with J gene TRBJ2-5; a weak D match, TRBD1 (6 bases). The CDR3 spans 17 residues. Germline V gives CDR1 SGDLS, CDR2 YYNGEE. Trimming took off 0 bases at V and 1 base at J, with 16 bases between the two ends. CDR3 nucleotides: TGTGCCAGCAGCGTAGACCCAACAGGGAGCGTCCAAGAGACCCAGTACTTC. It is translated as CASSVDPTGSVQETQYF.

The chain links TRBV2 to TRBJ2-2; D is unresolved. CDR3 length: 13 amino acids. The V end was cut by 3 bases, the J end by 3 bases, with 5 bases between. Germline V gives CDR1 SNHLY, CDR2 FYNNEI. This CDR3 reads CASSESYTGELFF. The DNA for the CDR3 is TGTGCCAGCAGTGAGTCCTACACCGGGGAGCTGTTTTTT.

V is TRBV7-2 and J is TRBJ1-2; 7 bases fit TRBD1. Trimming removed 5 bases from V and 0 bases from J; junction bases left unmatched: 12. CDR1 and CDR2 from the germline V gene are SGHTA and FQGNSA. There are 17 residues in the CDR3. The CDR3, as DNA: TGTGCCAGCAGCGTAAACTTGTGGCAGGGGGCTAACTATGGCTACACCTTC. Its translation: CASSVNLWQGANYGYTF.

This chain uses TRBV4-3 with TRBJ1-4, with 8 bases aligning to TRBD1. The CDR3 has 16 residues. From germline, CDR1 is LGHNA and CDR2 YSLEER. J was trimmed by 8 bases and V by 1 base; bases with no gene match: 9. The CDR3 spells CASSQVRGTGDEKLFF. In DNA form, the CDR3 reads TGCGCCAGCAGCCAAGTTCGGGGGACAGGTGACGAAAAACTGTTTTTT.

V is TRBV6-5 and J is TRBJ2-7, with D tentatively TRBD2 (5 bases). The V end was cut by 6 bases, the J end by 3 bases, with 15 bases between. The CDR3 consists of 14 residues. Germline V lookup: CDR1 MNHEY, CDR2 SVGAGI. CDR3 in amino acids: CASRRGSTNYEQYF. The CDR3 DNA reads TGTGCCAGCAGGCGAGGGAGTACCAACTACGAGCAGTACTTC.

This chain's CDR3 is CASSLAGQGSTEAFF. CDR3 DNA sequence: TGTGCCAGCAGCTTGGCGGGACAGGGATCCACTGAAGCTTTCTTT. This chain uses TRBV11-2 with TRBJ1-1; 9 bases line up with TRBD1. CDR3 length: 15 residues. The trim removed 3 bases at V and 4 bases at J, leaving 6 bases unmatched. The germline V gene has CDR1 SGHAT and CDR2 FQNNGV.

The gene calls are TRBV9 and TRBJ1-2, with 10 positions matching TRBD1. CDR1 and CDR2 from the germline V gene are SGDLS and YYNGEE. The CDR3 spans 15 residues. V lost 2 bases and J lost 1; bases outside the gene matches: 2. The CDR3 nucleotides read TGTGCCAGCAGCGTGGGGACAGGGGTTAACTATGGCTACACCTTC. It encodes CASSVGTGVNYGYTF.